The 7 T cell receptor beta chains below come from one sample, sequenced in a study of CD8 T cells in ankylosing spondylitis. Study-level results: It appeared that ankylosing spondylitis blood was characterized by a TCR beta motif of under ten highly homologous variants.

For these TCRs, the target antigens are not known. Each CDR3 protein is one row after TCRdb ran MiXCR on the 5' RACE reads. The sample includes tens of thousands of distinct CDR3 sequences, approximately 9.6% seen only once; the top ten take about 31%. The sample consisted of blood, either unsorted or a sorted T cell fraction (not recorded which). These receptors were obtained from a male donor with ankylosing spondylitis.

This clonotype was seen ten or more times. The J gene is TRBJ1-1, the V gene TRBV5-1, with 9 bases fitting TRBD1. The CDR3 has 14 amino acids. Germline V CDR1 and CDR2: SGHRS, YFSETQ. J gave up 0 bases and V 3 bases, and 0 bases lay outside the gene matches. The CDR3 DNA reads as TGCGCCAGCAGCTGGACAGGGGTGAACACTGAAGCTTTCTTT. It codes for CASSWTGVNTEAFF.

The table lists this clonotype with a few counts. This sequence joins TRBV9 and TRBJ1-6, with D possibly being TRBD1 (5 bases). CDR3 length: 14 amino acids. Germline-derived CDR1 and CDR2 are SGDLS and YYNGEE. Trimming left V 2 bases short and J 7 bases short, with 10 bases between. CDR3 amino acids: CASSVGRTNSPLHF. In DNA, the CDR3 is TGTGCCAGCAGCGTCGGTCGGACAAATTCACCCCTCCACTTT.

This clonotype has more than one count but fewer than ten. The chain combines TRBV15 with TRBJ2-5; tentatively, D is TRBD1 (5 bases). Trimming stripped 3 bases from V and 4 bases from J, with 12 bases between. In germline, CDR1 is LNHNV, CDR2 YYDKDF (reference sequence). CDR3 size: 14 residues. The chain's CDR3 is CATSSQGLLETQYF. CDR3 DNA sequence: TGTGCCACCAGCAGCCAGGGTTTGTTAGAGACCCAGTACTTC.

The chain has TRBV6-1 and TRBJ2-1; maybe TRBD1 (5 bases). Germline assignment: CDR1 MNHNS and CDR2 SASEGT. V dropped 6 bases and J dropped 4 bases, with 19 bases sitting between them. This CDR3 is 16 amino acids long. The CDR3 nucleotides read TGTGCCAGCAGCCGTGGGGCGGAATTCCGATACAATGAGCAGTTCTTC. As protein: CASSRGAEFRYNEQFF.

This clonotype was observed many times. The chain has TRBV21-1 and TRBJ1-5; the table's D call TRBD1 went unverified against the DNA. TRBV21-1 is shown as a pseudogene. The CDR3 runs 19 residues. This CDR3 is CASSTPRGYGTSRNQPQHF. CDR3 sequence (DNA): TGTGCCAGCAGCACCCCCCGGGGGTATGGAACGTCCCGGAATCAGCCCCAGCATTTT.

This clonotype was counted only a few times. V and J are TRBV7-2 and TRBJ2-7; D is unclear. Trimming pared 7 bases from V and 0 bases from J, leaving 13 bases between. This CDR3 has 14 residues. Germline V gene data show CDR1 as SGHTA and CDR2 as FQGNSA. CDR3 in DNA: TGTGCCAGCACCGAAGGTCCAAGCTCCTACGAGCAGTACTTC. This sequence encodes CASTEGPSSYEQYF. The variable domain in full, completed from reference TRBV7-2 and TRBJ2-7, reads GAGVSQSPSNKVTEKGKDVELRCDPISGHTALYWYRQSLGQGLEFLIYFQGNSAPDKSGLPSDRFSAERTGGSVSTLTIQRTQQEDSAVYLCASTEGPSSYEQYFGPGTRLTVT.

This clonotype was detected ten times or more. The CDR3 spells CASSLRPGTSGKGEQFF. For the CDR3, the DNA is TGTGCCAGCAGCTTACGACCCGGGACTAGCGGCAAGGGTGAGCAGTTCTTC. The chain joins TRBV7-9 to TRBJ2-1; 11 bases match TRBD2. V was pared by 2 bases and J by 9 bases, with 12 bases of the junction left unmatched. The germline V gene encodes CDR1 SEHNR and CDR2 FQNEAQ (reference sequence). The CDR3 is made up of 17 amino acids.